This T cell receptor beta chain comes out of a study of T cell repertoires in cytomegalovirus infection. Turning to the study itself: A matching HLA type, together with CMV infection, was signaled by public TCR beta signatures.

Findings and limits, study-wide: Cumulative frequency of public TCR beta families picked out carriers of CMV plus the relevant HLA. In two of eight donors, the top clonotype was HLA-C-restricted CMV-specific.

This clonotype was seen repeatedly, ten times or more. Its antigen is undetermined. TCRdb fed the reads into MiXCR, producing one record per CDR3 protein. This sample yields some 390,000 distinct CDR3 sequences, of which less than 20% are seen a single time; approximately 10% belongs to the top ten. Trimming took 0 bases from V and 2 from J; bases not matched to a gene: 3. The CDR3 spans 15 residues. Per germline, CDR1 SGHTA and CDR2 FQGNSA. The chain uses TRBV7-2 and TRBJ2-7; 8 bases map to TRBD2. The receptor's source is a human donor in good health (CMV status not recorded). Some clones in this sample may be carry-over from other donors' samples. Sequencing was carried out using PBMCs. In DNA, the CDR3 is TGTGCCAGCAGCTTAGCGGCGGGAGGAACCTACGAGCAGTACTTC. This encodes CASSLAAGGTYEQYF.